The T cell receptor beta chain described here comes from a study of blood T cell repertoires in COVID-19. The count of this clone is one. Profiling relied on immunoSEQ multiplex PCR, and the TCRdb table lists in-frame clones only, not all of them. The sample has some 270,000 clones; roughly 85% are singletons. The V and J ends lost 5 bases and 7 bases, in that order; junction bases with no gene match: 8. Germline-derived CDR1 and CDR2 are MNHEY and SMNVEV (reference sequence). The CDR3 consists of 14 residues. This TCR was recovered from a woman in her 50s with acute COVID-19. The sequenced sample consisted of PBMCs or T cells enriched from blood (not recorded which). This rearrangement joins TRBV27 to TRBJ1-2; the match to TRBD1 covers 9 bases. The CDR3, as DNA: TGTGCCAGCAGTCCCGGACAGGGGAGGGGTGGCTACACCTTC. This codes for CASSPGQGRGGYTF.